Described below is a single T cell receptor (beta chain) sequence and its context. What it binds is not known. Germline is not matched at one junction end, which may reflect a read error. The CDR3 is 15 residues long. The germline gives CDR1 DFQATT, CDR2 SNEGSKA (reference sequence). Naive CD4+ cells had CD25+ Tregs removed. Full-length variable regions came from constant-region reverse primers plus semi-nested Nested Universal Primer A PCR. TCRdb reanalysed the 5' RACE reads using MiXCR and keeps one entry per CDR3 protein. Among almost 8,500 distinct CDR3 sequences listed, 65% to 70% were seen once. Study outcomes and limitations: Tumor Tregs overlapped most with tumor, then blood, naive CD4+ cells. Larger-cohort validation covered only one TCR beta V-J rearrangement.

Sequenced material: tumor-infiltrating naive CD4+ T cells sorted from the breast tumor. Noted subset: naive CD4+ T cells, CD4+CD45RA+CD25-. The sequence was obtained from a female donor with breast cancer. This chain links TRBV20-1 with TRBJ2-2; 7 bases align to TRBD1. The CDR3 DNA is TGCAGTGCTAGAGATCTCAGGGGGAACACCGGGGAGCCGTTTTTT. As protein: CSARDLRGNTGEPFF.